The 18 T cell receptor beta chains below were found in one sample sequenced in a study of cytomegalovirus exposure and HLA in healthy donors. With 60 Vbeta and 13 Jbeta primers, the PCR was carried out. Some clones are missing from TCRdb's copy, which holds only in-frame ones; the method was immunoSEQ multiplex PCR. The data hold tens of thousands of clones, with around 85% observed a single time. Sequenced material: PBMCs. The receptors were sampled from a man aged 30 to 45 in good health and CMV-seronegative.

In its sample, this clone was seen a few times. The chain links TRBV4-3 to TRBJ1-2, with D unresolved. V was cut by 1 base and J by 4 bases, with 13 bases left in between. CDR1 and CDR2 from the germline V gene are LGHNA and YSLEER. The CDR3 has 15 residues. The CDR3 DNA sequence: TGCGCCAGCAGCCAAGGGGCTATACTGGGCTATGGCTACACCTTC. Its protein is CASSQGAILGYGYTF.

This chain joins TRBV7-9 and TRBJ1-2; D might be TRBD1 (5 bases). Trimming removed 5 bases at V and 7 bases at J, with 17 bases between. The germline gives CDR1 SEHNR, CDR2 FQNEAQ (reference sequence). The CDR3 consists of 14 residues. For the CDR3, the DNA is TGTGCCAGCAGCCTCGACAGACCCGAAGGTGGCTACACCTTC. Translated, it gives CASSLDRPEGGYTF.

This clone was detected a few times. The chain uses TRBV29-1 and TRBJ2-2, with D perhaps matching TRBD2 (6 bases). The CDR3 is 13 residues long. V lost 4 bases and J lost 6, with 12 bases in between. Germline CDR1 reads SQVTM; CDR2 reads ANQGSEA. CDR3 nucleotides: TGCAGCGTTGTGGCGACGGGGGCCGGGGAGCTGTTTTTT. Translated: CSVVATGAGELFF.

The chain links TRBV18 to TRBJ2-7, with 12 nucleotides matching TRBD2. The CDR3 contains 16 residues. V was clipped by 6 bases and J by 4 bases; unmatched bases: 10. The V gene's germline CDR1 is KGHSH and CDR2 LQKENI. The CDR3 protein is CASSPRLAGAQYEQYF. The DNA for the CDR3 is TGTGCCAGCTCGCCTCGACTAGCGGGGGCCCAGTACGAGCAGTACTTC. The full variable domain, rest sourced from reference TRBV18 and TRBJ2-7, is NAGVMQNPRHLVRRRGQEARLRCSPMKGHSHVYWYRQLPEEGLKFMVYLQKENIIDESGMPKERFSAEFPKEGPSILRIQQVVRGDSAAYFCASSPRLAGAQYEQYFGPGTRLTVT.

CDR3 region: CASSETTGTPNEQFF. Written as DNA, the CDR3 is TGTGCCAGCAGTGAAACGACGGGGACACCCAATGAGCAGTTCTTC. The chain combines TRBV6-1 with TRBJ2-1; D perhaps matches TRBD1 (6 bases). There are 15 residues in the CDR3. Germline V gives CDR1 MNHNS, CDR2 SASEGT. The V and J ends lost 2 bases and 6 bases respectively, with 14 bases between them.

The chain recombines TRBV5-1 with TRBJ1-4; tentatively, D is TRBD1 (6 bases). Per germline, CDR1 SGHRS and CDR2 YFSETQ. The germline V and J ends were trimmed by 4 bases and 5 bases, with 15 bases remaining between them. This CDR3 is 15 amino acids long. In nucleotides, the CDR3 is TGCGCCAGCAGCCCTCACCGGGACACCAATGAAAAACTGTTTTTT. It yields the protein CASSPHRDTNEKLFF.

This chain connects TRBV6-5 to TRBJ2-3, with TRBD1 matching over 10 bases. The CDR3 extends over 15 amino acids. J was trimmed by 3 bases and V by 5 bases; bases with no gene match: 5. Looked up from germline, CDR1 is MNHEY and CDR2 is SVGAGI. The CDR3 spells CASSLGQGGTDTQYF. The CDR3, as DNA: TGTGCCAGCAGTCTAGGACAGGGGGGAACAGATACGCAGTATTTT.

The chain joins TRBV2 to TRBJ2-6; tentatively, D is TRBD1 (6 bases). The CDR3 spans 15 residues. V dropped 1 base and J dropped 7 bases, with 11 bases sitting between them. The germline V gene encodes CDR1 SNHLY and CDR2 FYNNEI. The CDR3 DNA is TGTGCCAGCAGTGAAGACGACAGGAGTGCCAACGTCCTGACTTTC. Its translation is CASSEDDRSANVLTF. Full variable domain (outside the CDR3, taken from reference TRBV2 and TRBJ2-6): EPEVTQTPSHQVTQMGQEVILRCVPISNHLYFYWYRQILGQKVEFLVSFYNNEISEKSEIFDDQFSVERPDGSNFTLKIRSTKLEDSAMYFCASSEDDRSANVLTFGAGSRLTVL.

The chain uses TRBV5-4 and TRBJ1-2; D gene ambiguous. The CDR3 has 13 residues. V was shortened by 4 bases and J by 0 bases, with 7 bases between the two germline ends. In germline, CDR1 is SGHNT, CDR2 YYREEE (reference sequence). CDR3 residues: CASSLDSNYGYTF. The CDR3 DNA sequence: TGTGCCAGCAGCCTGGACTCTAACTATGGCTACACCTTC.

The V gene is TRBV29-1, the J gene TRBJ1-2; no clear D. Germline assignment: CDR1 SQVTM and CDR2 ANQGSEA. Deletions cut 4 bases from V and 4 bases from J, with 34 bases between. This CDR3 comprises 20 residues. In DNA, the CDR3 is TGCAGCGTTGTATGGTCGACCGATTCCGACTATATTACCCAGTCCTATGGCTACACCTTC. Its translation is CSVVWSTDSDYITQSYGYTF.

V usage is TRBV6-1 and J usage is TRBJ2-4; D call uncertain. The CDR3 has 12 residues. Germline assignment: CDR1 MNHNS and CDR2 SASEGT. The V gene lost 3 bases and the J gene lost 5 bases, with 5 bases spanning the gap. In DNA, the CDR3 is TGTGCCAGCAGTGATAGCCAAAACATTCAGTACTTC. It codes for CASSDSQNIQYF.

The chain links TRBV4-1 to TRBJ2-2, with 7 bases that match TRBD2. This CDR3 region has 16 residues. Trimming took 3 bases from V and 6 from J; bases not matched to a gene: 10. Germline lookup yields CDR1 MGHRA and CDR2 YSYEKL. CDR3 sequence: CASSQHLGGSPGELFF. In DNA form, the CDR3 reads TGCGCCAGCAGCCAGCATCTCGGGGGGTCCCCCGGGGAGCTGTTTTTT.

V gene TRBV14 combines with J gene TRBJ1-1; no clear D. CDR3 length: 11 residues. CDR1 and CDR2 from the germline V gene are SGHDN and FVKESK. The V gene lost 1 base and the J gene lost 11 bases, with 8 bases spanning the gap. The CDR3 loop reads CASSQGRRAFF. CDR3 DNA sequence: TGTGCCAGCAGCCAAGGAAGGAGGGCTTTCTTT.

The CDR3 nucleotides are TGTGCTAGTGGTTCGATCCCGGGGGGCGGTAGCAATCAGCCCCAGCATTTT. Residues: CASGSIPGGGSNQPQHF. J is TRBJ1-5 and V is TRBV12-5; perhaps TRBD1 as D (6 bases). Germline lookup yields CDR1 LGHNT and CDR2 FRNRAP. V lost 4 bases and J 0 bases, leaving 16 bases between the germline ends. The CDR3 is 17 residues long.

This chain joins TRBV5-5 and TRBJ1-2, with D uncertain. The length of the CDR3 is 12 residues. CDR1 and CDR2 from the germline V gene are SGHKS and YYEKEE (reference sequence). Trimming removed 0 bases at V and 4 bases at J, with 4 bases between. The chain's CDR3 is CASSLGSYGYTF. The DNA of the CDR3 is TGTGCCAGCAGCTTGGGGAGCTATGGCTACACCTTC.

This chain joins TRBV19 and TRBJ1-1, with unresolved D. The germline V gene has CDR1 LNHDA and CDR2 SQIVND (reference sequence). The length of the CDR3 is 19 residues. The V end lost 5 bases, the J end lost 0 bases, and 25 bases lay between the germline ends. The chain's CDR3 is CASSDPPASGGSMNTEAFF. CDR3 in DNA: TGTGCCAGTAGTGACCCCCCCGCGTCGGGTGGAAGCATGAACACTGAAGCTTTCTTT. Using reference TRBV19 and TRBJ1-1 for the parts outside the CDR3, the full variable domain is DGGITQSPKYLFRKEGQNVTLSCEQNLNHDAMYWYRQDPGQGLRLIYYSQIVNDFQKGDIAEGYSVSREKKESFPLTVTSAQKNPTAFYLCASSDPPASGGSMNTEAFFGQGTRLTVV.

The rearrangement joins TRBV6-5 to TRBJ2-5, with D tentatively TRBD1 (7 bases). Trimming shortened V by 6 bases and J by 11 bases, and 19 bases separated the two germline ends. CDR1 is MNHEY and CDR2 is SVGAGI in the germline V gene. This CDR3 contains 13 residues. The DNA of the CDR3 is TGTGCCAGCAGGTTTCAGGGGGGAGAAGAGCAGTACTTC. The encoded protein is CASRFQGGEEQYF.

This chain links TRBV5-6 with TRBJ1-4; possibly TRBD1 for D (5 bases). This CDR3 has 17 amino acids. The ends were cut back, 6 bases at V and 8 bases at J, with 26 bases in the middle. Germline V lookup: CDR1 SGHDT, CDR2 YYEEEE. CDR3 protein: CASTGLGRGGKREKLFF. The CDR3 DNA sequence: TGTGCCAGCACCGGACTCGGGAGGGGCGGAAAGCGGGAAAAACTGTTTTTT. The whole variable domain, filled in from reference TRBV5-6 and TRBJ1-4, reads DAGVTQSPTHLIKTRGQQVTLRCSPKSGHDTVSWYQQALGQGPQFIFQYYEEEERQRGNFPDRFSGHQFPNYSSELNVNALLLGDSALYLCASTGLGRGGKREKLFFGSGTQLSVL.